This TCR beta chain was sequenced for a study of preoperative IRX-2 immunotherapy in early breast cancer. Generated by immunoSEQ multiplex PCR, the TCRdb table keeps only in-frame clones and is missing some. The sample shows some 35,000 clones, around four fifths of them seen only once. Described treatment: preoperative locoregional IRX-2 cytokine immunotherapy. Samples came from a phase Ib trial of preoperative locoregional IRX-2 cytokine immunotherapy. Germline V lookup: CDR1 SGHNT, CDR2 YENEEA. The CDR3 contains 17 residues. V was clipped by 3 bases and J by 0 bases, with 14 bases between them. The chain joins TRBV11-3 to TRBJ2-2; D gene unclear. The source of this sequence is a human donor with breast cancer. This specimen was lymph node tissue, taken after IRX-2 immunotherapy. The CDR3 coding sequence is TGTGCCAGCAGCTTGGTTTCCCTTCTCCCGAACACCGGGGAGCTGTTTTTT. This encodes CASSLVSLLPNTGELFF.